This T cell receptor beta chain is from a study of identical twins' blood T cells. In TCRdb, the 5' RACE reads were re-called with MiXCR into one record per CDR3 protein. The sample holds a few hundred thousand distinct CDR3 sequences; more than 25% are singletons and the top ten take around 5.6%. The length of the CDR3 is 13 residues. Germline V gene lookup returns CDR1 LNHDA and CDR2 SQIVND (reference sequence). Study conclusions and caveats: Top TCRbeta clonotypes were shared more with twin than unrelated donors.

A word on this clonotype: The antigen remains unidentified. A much larger clone sits a single nucleotide away, making a read error possible.

The V call is TRBV19, the J call TRBJ1-1; D might be TRBD1 (5 bases). Input material: PBMCs. This receptor was taken from a woman aged 18 to 55 in good health. CDR3: CVSTRQLNTEAFF. Here the CDR3 DNA reads TGTGTCAGTACTCGACAGTTGAACACTGAAGCTTTCTTT. The variable domain in full, with the rest retrieved from reference TRBV19 and TRBJ1-1, is DGGITQSPKYLFRKEGQNVTLSCEQNLNHDAMYWYRQDPGQGLRLIYYSQIVNDFQKGDIAEGYSVSREKKESFPLTVTSAQKNPTAFYLCVSTRQLNTEAFFGQGTRLTVV.